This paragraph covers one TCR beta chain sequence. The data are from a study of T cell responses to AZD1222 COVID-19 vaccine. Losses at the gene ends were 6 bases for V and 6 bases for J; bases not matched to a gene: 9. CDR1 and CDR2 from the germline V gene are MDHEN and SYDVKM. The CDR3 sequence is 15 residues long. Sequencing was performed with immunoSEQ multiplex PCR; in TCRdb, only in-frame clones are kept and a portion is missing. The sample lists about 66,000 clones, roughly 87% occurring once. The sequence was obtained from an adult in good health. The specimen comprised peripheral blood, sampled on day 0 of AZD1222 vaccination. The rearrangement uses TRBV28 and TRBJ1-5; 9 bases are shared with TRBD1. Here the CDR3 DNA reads TGTGCCAGCAGCTCTAGGGGACAGGGAATTCAGCCCCAGCATTTT. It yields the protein CASSSRGQGIQPQHF.